The table lists the clone carrying this T cell receptor (beta chain) with a few counts. What it binds is unknown. This CDR3 spans 16 amino acids. Germline V gene data show CDR1 as DFQATT and CDR2 as SNEGSKA (reference sequence). Deletions cut 1 base from V and 4 bases from J, with 19 bases between. One entry per CDR3 protein results from TCRdb running MiXCR on the RT-PCR reads. Found here are roughly 700,000 distinct CDR3 sequences, roughly 13% of them singletons; the top ten hold 6.5% to 8.5%. This sample is drawn from a study of response to subunit inactivated influenza vaccine. Study-level results: It was the authors' suggestion that each seasonal influenza vaccination recruits few new T cells.

The source is a man aged 50 to 60 who received an inactivated influenza vaccine. This chain links TRBV20-1 with TRBJ2-5, with D perhaps TRBD2 (8 bases). The starting material was PBMCs from blood, obtained roughly 15 days before vaccination. The CDR3 reads CSARARGGRGRETQYF. The CDR3, as DNA: TGCAGTGCTAGAGCCCGGGGGGGAAGGGGGCGAGAGACCCAGTACTTC.